The T cell receptor (beta chain) under discussion was sequenced for a study of quantifying T cell responses using KT2 cells. Study-level background: RNA was reverse transcribed with TCR alpha and beta constant-region primers.

The cDNA 3' end received a ligated oligonucleotide with a UMI. An equimolar mix of RC1.1 and RC1.2 primed the beta chain across TRBC1 and TRBC2. TCRdb re-called the UMI-ligation and nested PCR reads with MiXCR, one entry per CDR3 protein. In the table there are approximately 43,000 distinct CDR3 sequences, about a sixth of which are singletons. Per the germline V gene, CDR1 is SGHKS and CDR2 is YYEKEE (reference sequence). V was shortened by 4 bases and J by 7 bases, with 11 bases between the two germline ends. The CDR3 covers 12 residues. The chain uses TRBV5-5 and TRBJ2-5; the D is unclear. Source material: PBMCs spiked with cells of the T cell clone KT2. The clonotype comes from a human donor. The CDR3 reads CASSEDLGTQYF. The DNA for the CDR3 is TGTGCCAGCAGCGAGGACCTGGGGACCCAGTACTTC.